This TCR beta chain was obtained from a study of blood T cells in healthy people across ages. Germline assignment: CDR1 SGHDN and CDR2 FVKESK. CDR3 length equals 15 residues. V was pared by 4 bases and J by 4 bases, with 9 bases of the junction left unmatched. Each sample yielded at least 7 million isolated PBMCs. Using a J-beta primer mix together with a sample-barcoded 5' primer, a second PCR was run for about 6 to 11 cycles. MiXCR was run by TCRdb on the 5' RACE reads, yielding one entry per CDR3 protein. This sample yields approximately 690,000 distinct CDR3 sequences, of which roughly 58% are seen a single time; roughly 34% belongs to the top ten.

The source is a man aged 60-69 years in good health. The source material was blood. This rearrangement joins TRBV14 to TRBJ1-1, with 7 bases identical to TRBD1. The CDR3: CASSLRQGGGTEAFF. The CDR3 DNA follows: TGTGCCAGCAGCCTCCGACAGGGAGGAGGCACTGAAGCTTTCTTT.